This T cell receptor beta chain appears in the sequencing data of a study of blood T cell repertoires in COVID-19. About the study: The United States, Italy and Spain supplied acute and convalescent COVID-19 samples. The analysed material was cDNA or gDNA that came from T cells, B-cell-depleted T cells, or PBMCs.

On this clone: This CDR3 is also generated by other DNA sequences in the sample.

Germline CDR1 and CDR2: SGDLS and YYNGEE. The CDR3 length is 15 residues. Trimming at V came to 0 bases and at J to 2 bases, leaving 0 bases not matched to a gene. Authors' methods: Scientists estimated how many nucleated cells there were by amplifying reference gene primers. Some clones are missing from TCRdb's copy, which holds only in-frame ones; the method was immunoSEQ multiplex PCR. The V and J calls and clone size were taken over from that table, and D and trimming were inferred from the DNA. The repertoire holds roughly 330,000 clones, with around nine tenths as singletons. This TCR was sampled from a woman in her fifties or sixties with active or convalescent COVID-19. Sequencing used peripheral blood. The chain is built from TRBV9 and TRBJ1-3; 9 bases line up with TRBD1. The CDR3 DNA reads TGTGCCAGCAGCGTAGGGACAGGGGCTGGAAACACCATATATTTT. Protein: CASSVGTGAGNTIYF.